One sample yielded the 14 T cell receptor beta chains listed below, sequenced in a study of T cell repertoires in cytomegalovirus infection (dated 2019 in TCRdb). Sequenced using an Illumina HiSeq 1500. Starting from the raw public reads, TCRdb applied fastp trimming at Q25, assembled clones with MiXCR and retained in-frame beta chains. CDR3 protein sequences are deduplicated, and each keeps its most common genes and DNA. This sample gives hundreds of thousands of distinct CDR3 sequences in total; around a tenth of them show up just once. The ten largest clones represent around 4.1% of the sample. Sequencing input: PBMCs. The source is a human donor in good health (CMV status not recorded). Some clones in this sample may be carry-over from other donors' samples.

The gene calls are TRBV19 and TRBJ2-1, with D possibly matching TRBD2 (5 bases). The CDR3 loop spans 15 amino acids. Germline values: CDR1 LNHDA, CDR2 SQIVND (reference sequence). V lost 4 bases to trimming and J lost 0 bases, with 10 bases between them. CDR3 nucleotides: TGTGCCAGTAGTAACCCGGGGAGCTCCTACAATGAGCAGTTCTTC. It encodes CASSNPGSSYNEQFF.

This clonotype was observed at least ten times. V is TRBV7-2 and J is TRBJ2-7; 9 nucleotides align to TRBD2. In germline, CDR1 is SGHTA, CDR2 FQGNSA. CDR3 length: 18 amino acids. Trimming removed 1 base from V and 0 bases from J; junction bases left unmatched: 10. The DNA for the CDR3 is TGTGCCAGCAGCTTAGTGGGCAGCGGGGGGTCCCTCTCCTACGAGCAGTACTTC. It translates to CASSLVGSGGSLSYEQYF. The whole variable domain, remainder taken from reference TRBV7-2 and TRBJ2-7, is GAGVSQSPSNKVTEKGKDVELRCDPISGHTALYWYRQSLGQGLEFLIYFQGNSAPDKSGLPSDRFSAERTGGSVSTLTIQRTQQEDSAVYLCASSLVGSGGSLSYEQYFGPGTRLTVT.

This clonotype came up a few times. The V and J genes are TRBV5-1 and TRBJ2-7; 14 bases line up with TRBD2. The germline V gene encodes CDR1 SGHRS and CDR2 YFSETQ. The CDR3 runs 14 residues. Trimming removed 3 bases from V and 6 bases from J; junction bases left unmatched: 2. In DNA, the CDR3 is TGCGCCAGCAGCTCGGGACTAGCGGGAGTCGAGCAGTACTTC. This sequence encodes CASSSGLAGVEQYF.

The rearrangement links TRBV6-1 to TRBJ2-7, with TRBD2 as a possible D gene (5 bases). V lost 10 bases to trimming and J lost 4 bases, with 17 bases between them. Looked up from germline, CDR1 is MNHNS and CDR2 is SASEGT. The CDR3 covers 13 residues. CDR3 sequence: CATRRIPGYEQYF. CDR3 nucleotides: TGTGCCACCAGGAGGATTCCTGGGTACGAGCAGTACTTC.

This clonotype was counted between two and nine times. The rearrangement joins TRBV4-3 to TRBJ2-1; D is unclear. The germline CDR1 and CDR2 sequences are LGHNA and YSLEER. Trimming took 0 bases from V and 9 from J, leaving 9 bases between them. The length of the CDR3 is 13 residues. The CDR3 is CASSQDIASEQFF. In nucleotides, the CDR3 is TGCGCCAGCAGCCAAGATATTGCTAGTGAGCAGTTCTTC.

This clonotype was observed a few times. This chain connects TRBV7-9 to TRBJ2-7; 10 bases line up with TRBD1. The CDR3 is 15 residues long. The germline V gene encodes CDR1 SEHNR and CDR2 FQNEAQ (reference sequence). J lost 7 bases, V lost 11 bases, and 17 bases had no gene match. The DNA for the CDR3 is TGTGCCGTGGGGGAACACCGGGACAGGGGTAGAGAGCAGTACTTC. Protein sequence: CAVGEHRDRGREQYF.

Many counts were recorded for this clonotype. This rearrangement joins TRBV28 to TRBJ1-4, with D tentatively TRBD1 (5 bases). Trimming took off 6 bases at V and 7 bases at J, with 18 bases between the two ends. The germline V gene has CDR1 MDHEN and CDR2 SYDVKM. The CDR3 runs to 15 residues. The CDR3 region has the DNA TGTGCCAGCAGCTCTTTAGGGGCGGGGGGTGAAAAACTGTTTTTT. It encodes CASSSLGAGGEKLFF.

This clonotype was counted many times. The J gene is TRBJ2-1, the V gene TRBV11-3; tentatively, D is TRBD1 (6 bases). V lost 5 bases and J 2 bases, leaving 16 bases between the germline ends. CDR3 size: 16 residues. In germline, CDR1 is SGHNT, CDR2 YENEEA. The CDR3 spells CASSEGSQGTYNEQFF. The CDR3 nucleotides are TGTGCCAGCAGCGAGGGGTCACAGGGAACCTACAATGAGCAGTTCTTC.

This clonotype has at least ten counts. The genes are TRBV10-3 and TRBJ1-4; no clear D. The CDR3 runs 11 residues. The germline gives CDR1 ENHRY, CDR2 SYGVKD. V lost 6 bases and J 6 bases, leaving 5 bases between the germline ends. This CDR3 reads CAISADEKLFF. CDR3 DNA: TGTGCCATCAGCGCAGATGAAAAACTGTTTTTT.

The rearrangement uses TRBV6-6 and TRBJ2-4; D remains ambiguous. This CDR3 is 15 amino acids long. V was clipped by 4 bases and J by 0 bases, with 10 bases between them. Germline CDR1 reads MNHNY; CDR2 reads SVGAGI (reference sequence). The CDR3 DNA is TGTGCCAGCAGTTTTATAGGTTTAGCCAAAAACATTCAGTACTTC. It specifies CASSFIGLAKNIQYF.

The sample holds many counts of this clonotype. The V and J genes are TRBV19 and TRBJ2-7; D call uncertain. Trimming stripped 2 bases from V and 3 bases from J, with 11 bases between. Germline assignment: CDR1 LNHDA and CDR2 SQIVND (reference sequence). This CDR3 has 14 residues. Written as DNA, the CDR3 is TGTGCCAGTAGTATAAAGTTGGCGAACTACGAGCAGTACTTC. The encoded protein is CASSIKLANYEQYF.

The chain carries TRBV20-1 and TRBJ1-5, with D hard to call. Germline V lookup: CDR1 DFQATT, CDR2 SNEGSKA (reference sequence). The CDR3 contains 10 residues. V lost 6 bases and J lost 4, with 4 bases in between. CDR3 amino acids: CSAGNQPQHF. CDR3 sequence (DNA): TGCAGTGCCGGGAATCAGCCCCAGCATTTT.

This clonotype occurred a few times. A much larger clone is a single base away; this may be a read error. The V and J genes are TRBV3-1 and TRBJ2-3; 7 nucleotides align to TRBD2. After removal of 3 bases from V and 6 bases from J, the junction contained 0 bases not matched to a gene. Germline V lookup: CDR1 LGHDT, CDR2 YNNKEL (reference sequence). There are 12 residues in the CDR3. The CDR3 coding sequence is TGTGCCAGCAGCCAGCGGGGGGATACGCAGTATTTT. This translates into CASSQRGDTQYF.

The chain employs TRBV6-2 or TRBV6-3 and TRBJ2-6; TRBD2 is a possible D gene (6 bases). V lost 6 bases and J 0 bases, leaving 12 bases between the germline ends. Per the germline V gene, CDR1 is MNHEY and CDR2 is SVGEGT. This CDR3 is built from 16 residues. The CDR3 protein is CASRRDHLSGANVLTF. The CDR3 DNA reads TGTGCCAGCAGGCGGGACCACCTCTCTGGGGCCAACGTCCTGACTTTC.